One and the same sample provided the 3 T cell receptor beta chains below, sequenced in a study of T cell repertoires in cytomegalovirus infection. MiXCR, applied by TCRdb to the reads, yields one record per CDR3 protein. Altogether 600,000 to 800,000 distinct CDR3 sequences are present, about 24% being singletons, with the ten largest covering 7.5% to 9%. The sequencing sample was made of CD8+ T cells from PBMCs. These receptor sequences come from a human donor in good health (CMV status not recorded). Some clones in this sample may be carry-over from other donors' samples.

This chain uses TRBV6-2 or TRBV6-3 with TRBJ1-1; tentative D call: TRBD1 (5 bases). Per the germline V gene, CDR1 is MNHEY and CDR2 is SVGEGT. Trimming shortened V by 2 bases and J by 5 bases, and 12 bases separated the two germline ends. The CDR3 is 14 amino acids. DNA of the CDR3: TGTGCCAGCAGTTACGGTGGGGCGCGTACTGAAGCTTTCTTT. Translated: CASSYGGARTEAFF.

The CDR3 coding sequence is TGCAGTGCTAGAGAGACAGGGGCCGGCTACACCTTC. Translated: CSARETGAGYTF. The rearrangement links TRBV20-1 to TRBJ1-2, with 8 positions matching TRBD1. With V trimmed by 0 bases and J by 8 bases, 2 bases remained unmatched. This CDR3 has 12 residues. Germline lookup yields CDR1 DFQATT and CDR2 SNEGSKA (reference sequence).

A remark on this clonotype: A much larger clone is a single base away; this may be a read error. This rearrangement joins TRBV6-2 or TRBV6-3 to TRBJ1-2, with D perhaps matching TRBD1 (5 bases). CDR3 size: 13 residues. In germline, CDR1 is MNHEY, CDR2 SVGEGT. CDR3 loop: CGTTPGTAYGYTF. The CDR3 nucleotides are TGTGGCACAACGCCCGGGACGGCCTATGGCTACACCTTC.